This record covers a single T cell receptor beta chain. The antigen it recognizes is unknown. No base quality information exists; no much larger clone differs at one position. This entry is derived from a study of OX40 agonist ivuxolimab in advanced cancers. With regard to the full study: The costimulatory receptor OX40 (CD134) was targeted by ivuxolimab, a fully human IgG2 agonistic monoclonal antibody. Of the roughly 54 patients in dose escalation, 19 had hepatocellular carcinoma, roughly 15 had melanoma, 9 had renal cell carcinoma and 9 had head and neck cancer. Intravenous ivuxolimab was administered to patients every 2 weeks at six dose levels: 0.01, 0.1, 0.3, 1.5, 3 and 10 mg/kg. Partial responses occurred in three dose-escalation patients: two with cutaneous melanoma and one with hepatocellular carcinoma. Prior anti-PD-1, anti-PD-L1 or anti-CTLA-4 therapy was permitted, and approximately 40% of dose-escalation patients had received checkpoint inhibitors. Peripheral TCRbeta sequencing was intended to test whether TCR sequence diversity was altered and clonal T-cell expansion was caused by ivuxolimab. The paper reports the monotherapy dose-escalation portion (N of about 47 patients) of the phase I ivuxolimab trial. The dose-escalation cohort was around 84% male with a mean age of roughly 62 years, ranging from roughly 20 to 85.

The cysteine opens and the phenylalanine closes a CDR3 of 13 amino acids. Only the CDR3 part of the read is kept: 39 bases, read in frame from the first base. The trim is 0 bases for V and 7 bases for J, with a gap of 11 bases between the germline ends. The germline V gene sets CDR1 to SGHDT and CDR2 to YYEEEE. Broad study findings and their caveats: Low levels of normalized T-cell clonal expansion were also shown by some nonresponding patients. Antigen specificity was not determined for the clonally expanded peripheral T cells. In the 0.1-3.0 mg/kg groups, partial responders were among the patients with the lowest normalized peripheral clonal expansion, particularly in CD8+ T cells. At doses from 0.1 to 3.0 mg/kg, clonal expansion was seen in both CD4+ and CD8+ blood T cells between baseline and week 6. On average, CD8+ T cells showed more expanded clones than CD4+ T cells after ivuxolimab.

Genomic DNA was isolated from the sorted cells so that the TCRbeta CDR3 region could be sequenced. The immunoSEQ Assay was used to sequence the TCRbeta CDR3 regions. TCRdb carries this immuneACCESS record with in-frame sequences only. Its versions omit some clonotypes, under half of them owing to an unresolved V gene in the studies checked, with the rest unexplained. A total of 15,000 to 20,000 clones appear in this sample, roughly 88% of them only once. The top ten clonotypes cover roughly 32% of the sample. Patients with a history of autoimmune disease or receiving systemic immunosuppression were excluded from the trial. Peripheral blood for TCR sequencing was collected from all dose cohorts at baseline, on cycle 4 day 1, and on cycle 7 day 1. The samples were drawn from a first-in-human, open-label, multicenter phase I dose-escalation trial of ivuxolimab. Adults with locally advanced or metastatic head and neck squamous cell, hepatocellular, melanoma or renal cell carcinoma were enrolled in the trial. Before TCR sequencing, CD4+ T cells and CD8+ T cells from peripheral blood were sorted into separate populations.

The chain is made from TRBV5-6 and TRBJ2-7, with no confident D gene call. Source: CD4+ or CD8+ T cells sorted from blood, taken in a trial of the OX40 agonist ivuxolimab. This clonotype was obtained from an adult with an advanced solid tumor such as melanoma, head and neck, liver or kidney cancer. The CDR3 region has the sequence CASSLAAGEEQYF. The base sequence is TGTGCCAGCAGCTTGGCGGCAGGAGAAGAGCAGTACTTC.